The 9 T cell receptor beta chains below were found in one sample sequenced in a study of cytomegalovirus exposure and HLA in healthy donors. It was with 60 Vbeta and 13 Jbeta primers that the PCR ran. This table comes from immunoSEQ multiplex PCR, and its TCRdb copy is limited to in-frame clones, with some not included. The sample yields roughly 180,000 clones, 65% to 80% seen once. Sequencing used PBMCs. The receptor set was obtained from a woman in her 30s in good health and CMV-seropositive.

This chain links TRBV10-3 with TRBJ1-5; D not certain. Trimming cost V 11 bases and J 2 bases, with 10 bases left between them. Germline V gene data show CDR1 as ENHRY and CDR2 as SYGVKD. CDR3 length: 12 amino acids. The CDR3 nucleotides are TGTGCCGTGGCCTCCGGCAATCAGCCCCAGCATTTT. Protein: CAVASGNQPQHF.

Here the CDR3 DNA reads TGTGCCAGCAACCAGGGGGGAGCTAACTATGGCTACACCTTC. It specifies CASNQGGANYGYTF. The chain is built from TRBV2 and TRBJ1-2, with 7 bases lining up with TRBD1. The length of the CDR3 is 14 residues. CDR1 is SNHLY, CDR2 FYNNEI, per germline. V lost 7 bases to trimming and J lost 0 bases; unmatched junction nucleotides: 5.

This sequence joins TRBV19 and TRBJ1-3, with D perhaps matching TRBD1 (6 bases). The V end was cut by 7 bases, the J end by 0 bases, with 13 bases between. Germline-derived CDR1 and CDR2 are LNHDA and SQIVND (reference sequence). The CDR3 sequence is 15 residues long. The CDR3 sequence: CASKGEPLSGNTIYF. Written as DNA, the CDR3 is TGTGCCAGTAAGGGGGAGCCTCTCTCTGGAAACACCATATATTTT. The variable domain in full, completed from reference TRBV19 and TRBJ1-3, reads DGGITQSPKYLFRKEGQNVTLSCEQNLNHDAMYWYRQDPGQGLRLIYYSQIVNDFQKGDIAEGYSVSREKKESFPLTVTSAQKNPTAFYLCASKGEPLSGNTIYFGEGSWLTVV.

The chain employs TRBV12-5 and TRBJ1-3; possibly TRBD1 for D (5 bases). The V end was cut by 2 bases, the J end by 0 bases, with 8 bases between. The CDR3 is 15 residues long. Germline V gene sequence: CDR1 LGHNT, CDR2 FRNRAP. The CDR3 sequence: CASGLRGNSGNTIYF. CDR3 DNA: TGTGCTAGTGGTTTGAGGGGCAACTCTGGAAACACCATATATTTT.

This rearrangement joins TRBV7-9 to TRBJ1-4; 9 bases align to TRBD1. The junction had 6 bases not matched to a gene; V was cut back by 5 bases and J by 5 bases. Germline loops: CDR1 SEHNR, CDR2 FQNEAQ (reference sequence). This CDR3 contains 15 residues. The CDR3 bases are TGTGCCAGCAGCCAAACCGGGACAGGGAATGAAAAACTGTTTTTT. It encodes CASSQTGTGNEKLFF.

As to this clone: Other DNA sequences in this specimen translate into the identical CDR3. The rearrangement uses TRBV15 and TRBJ1-5, with D perhaps matching TRBD1 (5 bases). There are 14 residues in the CDR3. Trimming stripped 1 base from V and 6 bases from J, with 10 bases between. Germline CDR1 LNHNV, CDR2 YYDKDF (reference sequence). The CDR3 protein is CATSRGGGGQPQHF. DNA of the CDR3: TGTGCCACCAGCAGAGGGGGGGGAGGTCAGCCCCAGCATTTT.

This rearrangement joins TRBV10-1 to TRBJ2-1, with 12 bases fitting TRBD1. CDR1 and CDR2 (germline): WNHNN, SYGVQD (reference sequence). The CDR3 runs to 16 residues. J lost 8 bases, V lost 4 bases, and 9 bases had no gene match. The CDR3 protein is CASSGPGDRGLYEQFF. CDR3 DNA: TGCGCCAGCAGTGGGCCCGGGGACAGGGGGCTATATGAGCAGTTCTTC.

In its sample, this clone was seen a few times. The J gene is TRBJ2-4, the V gene TRBV14, with TRBD2 matching 8 bases. There are 15 residues in the CDR3. The junction had 2 bases not matched to a gene; V was cut back by 4 bases and J by 0 bases. CDR1 is SGHDN, CDR2 FVKESK, per germline. Here the CDR3 reads CASSPAGVAKNIQYF. The CDR3 DNA follows: TGTGCCAGCAGCCCAGCGGGAGTAGCCAAAAACATTCAGTACTTC.

The V and J genes are TRBV28 and TRBJ2-4, with a weak D call TRBD2 (6 bases). Germline CDR1 reads MDHEN; CDR2 reads SYDVKM. V lost 6 bases, J lost 4 bases, and 16 bases lay in between. The CDR3 is 15 residues long. The CDR3 loop is CASSRAGDRKNIQYF. The DNA of the CDR3 is TGTGCCAGCAGCCGAGCGGGTGACCGGAAAAACATTCAGTACTTC. The variable domain in full, completed from reference TRBV28 and TRBJ2-4, reads DVKVTQSSRYLVKRTGEKVFLECVQDMDHENMFWYRQDPGLGLRLIYFSYDVKMKEKGDIPEGYSVSREKKERFSLILESASTNQTSMYLCASSRAGDRKNIQYFGAGTRLSVL.